This entry describes one T cell receptor (beta chain). Antigen unknown. Germline loops: CDR1 MNHEY, CDR2 SVGAGI. This CDR3 has 13 amino acids. The V gene lost 7 bases and the J gene lost 0 bases, with 9 bases spanning the gap. The study's findings and limits: Tumor memory CD4+ T cell TCR gene usage clustered with blood and lymph node memory CD4+ cells and lymph node naive CD4+ cells. Tumor-infiltrating Treg TCR alpha and beta sequences overlapped most with tumor naive CD4+ T cells, then blood naive.

CD4+CD45RO+CD25- cells were isolated as memory CD4+ T cells. Constant-region reverse primers amplified full-length variable regions, followed by semi-nested Nested Universal Primer A PCR. Each CDR3 protein is one row after TCRdb ran MiXCR on the 5' RACE reads. The profile shows 60,000 to 65,000 distinct CDR3 sequences, under 25% of them singletons. The TCR originated in a female donor with breast cancer. The V and J genes are TRBV6-5 and TRBJ1-1; D is unresolved. Input material: memory CD4+ T cells sorted from a lymph node. As for subset: memory CD4+ T cells, CD4+CD45RO+CD25-. This CDR3 reads CASKGVLNTEAFF. The CDR3 bases are TGTGCCAGCAAGGGAGTCCTGAACACTGAAGCTTTCTTT.